The clone carrying this TCR beta chain was counted ten times or more. The data were obtained in a study of T cells in Graves' hyperthyroidism and ophthalmopathy. The CDR3 has 18 residues. The germline gives CDR1 MGHDK, CDR2 SYGVNS. The ends lost 1 base at V and 1 base at J; junction bases unmatched: 11. Researchers barred patients who had uncontrolled infection, other autoimmune disease, pregnancy or lactation. The source material, RNA transcripts, was used to amplify TCR beta CDR3 regions. HTBI primers were employed in a first-round RT-PCR of the TCR CDR3. A single record per CDR3 protein comes from TCRdb applying MiXCR to the multiplex PCR reads. The sample has 550,000 to 600,000 distinct CDR3 sequences, about 14% seen once.

The sequence was obtained from a woman aged 18 to 35 with Graves' ophthalmopathy. Input material: blood. The chain uses TRBV25-1 and TRBJ2-7; 9 bases fit TRBD2. The CDR3 region has the DNA TGTGCCAGCAGTGAATTAAGAGGGCGGGAGGGCCGGTCCTACGAGCAGTACTTC. Amino acid sequence: CASSELRGREGRSYEQYF.